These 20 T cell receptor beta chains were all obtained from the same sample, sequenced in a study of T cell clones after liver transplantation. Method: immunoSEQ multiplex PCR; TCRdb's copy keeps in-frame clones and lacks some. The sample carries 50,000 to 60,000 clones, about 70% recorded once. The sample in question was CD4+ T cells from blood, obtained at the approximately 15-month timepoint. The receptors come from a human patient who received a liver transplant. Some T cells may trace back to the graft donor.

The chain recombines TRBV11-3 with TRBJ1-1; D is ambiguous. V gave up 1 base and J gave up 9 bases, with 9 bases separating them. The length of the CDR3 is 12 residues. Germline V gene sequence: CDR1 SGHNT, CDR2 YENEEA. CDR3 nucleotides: TGTGCCAGCAGCTTAGGGCAGCCAAAAGCTTTCTTT. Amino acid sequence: CASSLGQPKAFF.

The CDR3 DNA reads as TGTGCCAGCGGGCCTTTTAATTCACCCCTCCACTTT. Protein product: CASGPFNSPLHF. V is TRBV6-1 and J is TRBJ1-6; D not certain. CDR3 length equals 12 residues. Germline CDR1 MNHNS, CDR2 SASEGT. Trimming took 8 bases from V and 6 from J, leaving 8 bases between them.

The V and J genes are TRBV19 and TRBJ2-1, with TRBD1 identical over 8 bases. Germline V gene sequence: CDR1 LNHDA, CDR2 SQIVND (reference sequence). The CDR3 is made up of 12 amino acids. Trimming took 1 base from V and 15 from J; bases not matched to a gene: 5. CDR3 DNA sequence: TGTGCCAGTAGTATAGTCAGGACAGGGTTGTTCTTC. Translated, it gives CASSIVRTGLFF.

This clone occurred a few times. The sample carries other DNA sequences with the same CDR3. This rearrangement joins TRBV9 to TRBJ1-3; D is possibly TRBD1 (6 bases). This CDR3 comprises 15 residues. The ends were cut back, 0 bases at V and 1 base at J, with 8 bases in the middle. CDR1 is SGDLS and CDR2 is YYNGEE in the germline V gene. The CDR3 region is CASSVGGTSGNTIYF. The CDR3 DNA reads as TGTGCCAGCAGCGTAGGCGGGACATCTGGAAACACCATATATTTT.

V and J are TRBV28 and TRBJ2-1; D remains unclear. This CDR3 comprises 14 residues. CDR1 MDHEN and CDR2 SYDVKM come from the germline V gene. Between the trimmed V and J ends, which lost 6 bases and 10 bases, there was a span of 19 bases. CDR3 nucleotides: TGTGCCAGCAGCCTTGTGGTGGGTTATGGAGAGCAGTTCTTC. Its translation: CASSLVVGYGEQFF.

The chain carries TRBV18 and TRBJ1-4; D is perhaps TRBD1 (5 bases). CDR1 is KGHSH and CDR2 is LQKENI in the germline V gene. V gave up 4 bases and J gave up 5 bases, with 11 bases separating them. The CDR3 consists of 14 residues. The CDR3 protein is CASSQGQVNEKLFF. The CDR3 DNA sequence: TGTGCCAGCTCACAGGGGCAGGTGAATGAAAAACTGTTTTTT. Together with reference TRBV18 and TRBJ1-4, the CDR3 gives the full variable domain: NAGVMQNPRHLVRRRGQEARLRCSPMKGHSHVYWYRQLPEEGLKFMVYLQKENIIDESGMPKERFSAEFPKEGPSILRIQQVVRGDSAAYFCASSQGQVNEKLFFGSGTQLSVL.

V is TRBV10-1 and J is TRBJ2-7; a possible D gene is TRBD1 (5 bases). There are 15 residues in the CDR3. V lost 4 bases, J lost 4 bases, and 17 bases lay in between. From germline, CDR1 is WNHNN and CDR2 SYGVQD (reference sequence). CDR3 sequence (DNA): TGCGCCAGCAGTGCGTCAAATGCCTCAGGGTACGAGCAGTACGTC. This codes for CASSASNASGYEQYV.

The CDR3 region has the DNA TGTGCCAGCAGCTTAGACTCTCCCGGTCAGCCCCAGCATTTT. This encodes CASSLDSPGQPQHF. The chain uses TRBV7-2 and TRBJ1-5, with no clear D. The germline V and J ends were trimmed by 1 base and 6 bases, with 10 bases remaining between them. CDR3 size: 14 residues. Germline values: CDR1 SGHTA, CDR2 FQGNSA. Full variable domain (outside the CDR3, taken from reference TRBV7-2 and TRBJ1-5): GAGVSQSPSNKVTEKGKDVELRCDPISGHTALYWYRQSLGQGLEFLIYFQGNSAPDKSGLPSDRFSAERTGGSVSTLTIQRTQQEDSAVYLCASSLDSPGQPQHFGDGTRLSIL.

This CDR3 reads CASRPSGYTF. CDR3 in DNA: TGTGCCAGTCGCCCGTCTGGCTACACCTTC. This chain connects TRBV21-1 to TRBJ1-2. TRBV21-1 constitutes a pseudogene. The CDR3 contains 10 residues.

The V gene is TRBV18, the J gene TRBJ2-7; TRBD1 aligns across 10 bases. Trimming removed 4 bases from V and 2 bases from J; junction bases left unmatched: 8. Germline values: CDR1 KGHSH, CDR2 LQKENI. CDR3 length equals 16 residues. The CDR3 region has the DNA TGTGCCAGCTCACAGCCGGGACAGGGGTCACCCTACGAGCAGTACTTC. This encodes CASSQPGQGSPYEQYF.

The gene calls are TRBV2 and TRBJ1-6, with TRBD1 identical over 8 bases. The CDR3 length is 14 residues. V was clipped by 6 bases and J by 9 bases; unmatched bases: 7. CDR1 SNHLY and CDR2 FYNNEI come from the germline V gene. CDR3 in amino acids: CASSEQGGGSPLHF. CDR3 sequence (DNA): TGTGCCAGCAGCGAACAGGGGGGGGGTTCACCCCTCCACTTT.

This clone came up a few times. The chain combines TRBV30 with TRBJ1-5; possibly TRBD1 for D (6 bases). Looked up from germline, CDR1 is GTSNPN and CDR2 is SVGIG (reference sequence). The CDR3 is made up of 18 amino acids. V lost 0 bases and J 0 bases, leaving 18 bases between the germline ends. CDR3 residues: CAWSVDRIAGDSNQPQHF. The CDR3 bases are TGTGCCTGGAGTGTAGACAGGATAGCCGGCGATAGCAATCAGCCCCAGCATTTT.

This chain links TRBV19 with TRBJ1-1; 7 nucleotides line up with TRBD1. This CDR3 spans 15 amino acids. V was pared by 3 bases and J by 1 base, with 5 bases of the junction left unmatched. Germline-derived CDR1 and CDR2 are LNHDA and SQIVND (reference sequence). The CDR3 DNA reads TGTGCCAGTAGTATGACAGGGAAGACGAACACTGAAGCTTTCTTT. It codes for CASSMTGKTNTEAFF.

The CDR3 sequence: CASSQDRAGGKLFF. CDR3 DNA sequence: TGTGCCAGCAGCCAGGACAGAGCCGGTGGGAAACTGTTTTTT. The V and J genes are TRBV6-5 and TRBJ1-4, with D maybe TRBD1 (6 bases). This CDR3 is 14 amino acids long. Germline V gene sequence: CDR1 MNHEY, CDR2 SVGAGI. V was clipped by 6 bases and J by 11 bases, with 19 bases between them.

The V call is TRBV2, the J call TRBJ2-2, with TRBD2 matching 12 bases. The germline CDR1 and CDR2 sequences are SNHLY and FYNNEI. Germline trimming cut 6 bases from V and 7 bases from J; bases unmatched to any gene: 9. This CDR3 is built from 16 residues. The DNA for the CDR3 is TGTGCCAGCAGGCCTCCGGGACTAGCGGGTCACGGGGAGCTGTTTTTT. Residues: CASRPPGLAGHGELFF.

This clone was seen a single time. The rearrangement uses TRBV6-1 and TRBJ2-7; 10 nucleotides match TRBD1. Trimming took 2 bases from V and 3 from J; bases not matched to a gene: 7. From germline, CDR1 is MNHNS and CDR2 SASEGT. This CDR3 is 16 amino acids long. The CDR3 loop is CASSEFTRDRGYEQYF. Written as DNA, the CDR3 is TGTGCCAGCAGTGAATTTACCCGGGACAGGGGCTACGAGCAGTACTTC.

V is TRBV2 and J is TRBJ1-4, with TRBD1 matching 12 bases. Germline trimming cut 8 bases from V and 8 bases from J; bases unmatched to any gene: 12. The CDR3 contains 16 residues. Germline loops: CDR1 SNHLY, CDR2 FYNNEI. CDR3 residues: CASAPVGTGGFEKLFF. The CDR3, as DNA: TGTGCCAGCGCTCCGGTCGGGACAGGGGGCTTCGAAAAACTGTTTTTT.

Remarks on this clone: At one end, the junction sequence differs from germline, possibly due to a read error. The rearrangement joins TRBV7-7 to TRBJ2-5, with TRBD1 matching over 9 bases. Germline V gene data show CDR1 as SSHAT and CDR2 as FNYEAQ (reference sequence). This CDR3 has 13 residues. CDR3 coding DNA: TGTGCTAGCAGCTTGGACAGGGGAGAGACCCAGTACTTC. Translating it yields CASSLDRGETQYF.

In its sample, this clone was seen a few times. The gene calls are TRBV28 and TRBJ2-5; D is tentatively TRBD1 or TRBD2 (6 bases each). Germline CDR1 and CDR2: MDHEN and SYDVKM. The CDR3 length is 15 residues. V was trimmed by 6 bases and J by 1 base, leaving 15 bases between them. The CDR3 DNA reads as TGTGCCAGCAGCCGGGGTTGGGGGGCCCAAGAGACCCAGTACTTC. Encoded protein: CASSRGWGAQETQYF.

Here the CDR3 DNA reads TGTGCCAGCAGCACTAGCGGGAGACACCCGTTCTTC. Protein sequence: CASSTSGRHPFF. The rearrangement joins TRBV7-2 to TRBJ2-1, with 11 bases identical to TRBD2. Trimming at V came to 5 bases and at J to 15 bases, leaving 6 bases not matched to a gene. The CDR3 loop spans 12 amino acids. From germline, CDR1 is SGHTA and CDR2 FQGNSA.